The 3 T cell receptor beta chains reported below all come from one sample, sequenced in a study of T cell responses to AZD1222 COVID-19 vaccine. Assay used: immunoSEQ multiplex PCR; TCRdb lists only in-frame clones, some missing. The sample has about 100,000 clones; roughly 90% are singletons. The sequencing used peripheral blood, collected 28 days after the second AZD1222 dose. These receptors were collected from an adult who received the AZD1222 COVID-19 vaccine.

The J gene is TRBJ1-5, the V gene TRBV6-4, with a possible D match to TRBD1 (6 bases). Trimming shortened V by 3 bases and J by 9 bases, and 12 bases separated the two germline ends. The CDR3 sequence is 13 residues long. The germline gives CDR1 MRHNA, CDR2 SNTAGT. DNA of the CDR3: TGTGCCAGCAGTGAGACAGGCACCGGGCCCCAGCATTTT. Protein product: CASSETGTGPQHF.

The gene calls are TRBV2 and TRBJ2-7; 9 bases map to TRBD2. The length of the CDR3 is 17 residues. The germline V gene has CDR1 SNHLY and CDR2 FYNNEI. With 0 bases clipped from V and 2 bases from J, the junction kept 8 bases outside the gene matches. The CDR3 DNA reads as TGTGCCAGCAGTGAAGCGCTTGGCGGGAGGGCCACCTACGAGCAGTACTTC. This sequence encodes CASSEALGGRATYEQYF.

This chain links TRBV2 with TRBJ2-7; D is ambiguous. This CDR3 contains 11 residues. Trimming left V 4 bases short and J 3 bases short, with 4 bases between. Germline CDR1 reads SNHLY; CDR2 reads FYNNEI. CDR3 protein: CASSVGYEQYF. As DNA, the CDR3 is TGTGCCAGCAGTGTGGGCTACGAGCAGTACTTC.